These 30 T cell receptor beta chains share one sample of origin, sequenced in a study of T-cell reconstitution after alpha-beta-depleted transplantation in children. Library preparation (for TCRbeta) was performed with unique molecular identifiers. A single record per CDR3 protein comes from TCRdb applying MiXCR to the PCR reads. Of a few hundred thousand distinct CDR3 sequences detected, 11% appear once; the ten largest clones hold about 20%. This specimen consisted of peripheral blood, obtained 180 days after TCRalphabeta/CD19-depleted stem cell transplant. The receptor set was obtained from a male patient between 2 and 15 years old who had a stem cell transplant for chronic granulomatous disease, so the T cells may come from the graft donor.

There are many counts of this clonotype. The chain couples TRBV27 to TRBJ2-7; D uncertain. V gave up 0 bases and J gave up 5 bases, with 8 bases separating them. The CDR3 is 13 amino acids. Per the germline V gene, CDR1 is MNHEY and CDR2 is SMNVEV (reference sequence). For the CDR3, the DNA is TGTGCCAGCAGTTTATCGAGACGAAACGAGCAGTACTTC. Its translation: CASSLSRRNEQYF.

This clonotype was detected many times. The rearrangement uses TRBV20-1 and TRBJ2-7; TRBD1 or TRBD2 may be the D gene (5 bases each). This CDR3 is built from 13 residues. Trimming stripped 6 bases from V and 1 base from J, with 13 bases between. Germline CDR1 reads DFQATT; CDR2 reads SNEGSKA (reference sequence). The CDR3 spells CSATGPSSYEQYF. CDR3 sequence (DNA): TGCAGTGCAACGGGACCGTCTTCCTACGAGCAGTACTTC.

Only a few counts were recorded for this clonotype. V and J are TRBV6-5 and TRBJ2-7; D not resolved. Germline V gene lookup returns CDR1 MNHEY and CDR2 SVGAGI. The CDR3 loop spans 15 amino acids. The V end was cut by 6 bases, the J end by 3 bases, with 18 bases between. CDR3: CASSYITGLLYEQYF. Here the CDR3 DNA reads TGTGCCAGCAGCTACATCACGGGCCTCCTCTACGAGCAGTACTTC.

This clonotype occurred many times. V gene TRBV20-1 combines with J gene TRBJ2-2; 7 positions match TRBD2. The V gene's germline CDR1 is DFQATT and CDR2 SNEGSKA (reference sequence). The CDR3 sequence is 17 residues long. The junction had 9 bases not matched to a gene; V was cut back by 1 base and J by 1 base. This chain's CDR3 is CSARVEAGGRNTGELFF. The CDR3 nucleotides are TGCAGTGCTAGAGTTGAGGCCGGGGGGAGGAACACCGGGGAGCTGTTTTTT.

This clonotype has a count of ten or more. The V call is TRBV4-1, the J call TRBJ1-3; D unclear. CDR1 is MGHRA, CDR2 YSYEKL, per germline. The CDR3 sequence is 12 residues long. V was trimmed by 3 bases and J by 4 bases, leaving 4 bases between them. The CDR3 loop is CASSQLGNTIYF. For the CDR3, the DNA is TGCGCCAGCAGCCAGCTGGGAAACACCATATATTTT.

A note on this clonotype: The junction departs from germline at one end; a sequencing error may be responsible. CDR3 DNA: TGTGCCACCAGCCAGACGTTGACTAGCGGGAACGAGCAGTACTTC. Amino acids: CATSQTLTSGNEQYF. The chain recombines TRBV3-1 with TRBJ2-7; TRBD2 agrees at 11 bases. The CDR3 contains 15 residues. CDR1 is LGHDT, CDR2 YNNKEL, per germline (reference sequence).

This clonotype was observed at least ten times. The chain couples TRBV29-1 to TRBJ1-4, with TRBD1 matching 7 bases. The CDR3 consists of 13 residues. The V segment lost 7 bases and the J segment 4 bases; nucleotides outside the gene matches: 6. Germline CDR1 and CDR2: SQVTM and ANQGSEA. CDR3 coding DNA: TGCAGCGCCTGGACAGGACGTAATGAAAAACTGTTTTTT. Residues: CSAWTGRNEKLFF.

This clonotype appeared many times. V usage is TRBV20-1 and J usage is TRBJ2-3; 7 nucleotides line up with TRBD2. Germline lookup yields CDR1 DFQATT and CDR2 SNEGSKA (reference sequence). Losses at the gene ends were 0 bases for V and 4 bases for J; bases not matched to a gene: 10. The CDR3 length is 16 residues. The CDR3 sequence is CSARDKRGRVADTQYF. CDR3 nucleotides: TGCAGTGCTAGAGACAAGCGGGGTAGGGTGGCAGATACGCAGTATTTT.

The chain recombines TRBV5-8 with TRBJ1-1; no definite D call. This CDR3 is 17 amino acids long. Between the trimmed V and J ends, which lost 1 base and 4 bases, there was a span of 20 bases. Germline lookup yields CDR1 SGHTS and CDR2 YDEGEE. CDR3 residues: CASSLRLLAVSPTEAFF. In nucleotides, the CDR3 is TGTGCCAGCAGCTTGCGACTATTGGCCGTATCCCCCACTGAAGCTTTCTTT.

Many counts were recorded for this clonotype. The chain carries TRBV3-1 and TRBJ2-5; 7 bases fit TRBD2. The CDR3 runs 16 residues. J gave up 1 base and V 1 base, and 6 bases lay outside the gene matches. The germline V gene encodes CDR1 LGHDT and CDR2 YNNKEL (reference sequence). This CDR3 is CASSQGGLPSQETQYF. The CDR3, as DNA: TGTGCCAGCAGCCAAGGGGGACTACCCTCCCAAGAGACCCAGTACTTC.

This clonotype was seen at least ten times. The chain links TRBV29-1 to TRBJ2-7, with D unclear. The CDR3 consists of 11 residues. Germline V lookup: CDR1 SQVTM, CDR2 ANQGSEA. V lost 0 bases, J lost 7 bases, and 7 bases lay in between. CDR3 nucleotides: TGCAGCGTTGAAGACGAATGGGAGCAGTACTTC. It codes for CSVEDEWEQYF.

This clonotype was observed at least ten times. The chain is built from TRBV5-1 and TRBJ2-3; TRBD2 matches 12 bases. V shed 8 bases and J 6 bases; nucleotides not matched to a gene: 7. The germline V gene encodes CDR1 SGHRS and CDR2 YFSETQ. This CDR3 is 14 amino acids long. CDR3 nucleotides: TGCGCCAGTACCCGACTAGCGGGAGTTGATACGCAGTATTTT. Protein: CASTRLAGVDTQYF.

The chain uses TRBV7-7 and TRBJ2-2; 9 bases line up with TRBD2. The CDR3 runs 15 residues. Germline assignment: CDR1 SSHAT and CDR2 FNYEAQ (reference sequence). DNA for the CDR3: TGTGCTAGGTGGGGGCGGGGGGGCTGCTCCGGGGAGCTGTTTTTT. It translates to CARWGRGGCSGELFF.

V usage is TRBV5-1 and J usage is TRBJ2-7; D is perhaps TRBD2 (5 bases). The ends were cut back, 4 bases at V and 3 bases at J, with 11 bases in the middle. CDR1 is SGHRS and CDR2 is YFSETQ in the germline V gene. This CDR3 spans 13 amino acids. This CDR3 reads CASSPRELYEQYF. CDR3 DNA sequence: TGCGCCAGCAGCCCCCGGGAACTCTACGAGCAGTACTTC.

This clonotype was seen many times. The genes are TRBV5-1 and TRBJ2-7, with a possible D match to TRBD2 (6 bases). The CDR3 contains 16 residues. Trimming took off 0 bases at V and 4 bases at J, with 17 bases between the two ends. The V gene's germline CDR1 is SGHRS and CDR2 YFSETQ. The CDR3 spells CASSLESFGGSYEQYF. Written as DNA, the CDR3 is TGCGCCAGCAGCTTGGAATCGTTCGGGGGAAGTTACGAGCAGTACTTC.

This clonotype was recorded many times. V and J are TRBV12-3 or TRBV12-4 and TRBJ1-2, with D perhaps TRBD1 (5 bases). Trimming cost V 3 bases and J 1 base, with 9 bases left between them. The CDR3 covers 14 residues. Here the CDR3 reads CASSLGGRNYGYTF. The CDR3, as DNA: TGTGCCAGCAGTTTGGGGGGACGTAACTATGGCTACACCTTC.

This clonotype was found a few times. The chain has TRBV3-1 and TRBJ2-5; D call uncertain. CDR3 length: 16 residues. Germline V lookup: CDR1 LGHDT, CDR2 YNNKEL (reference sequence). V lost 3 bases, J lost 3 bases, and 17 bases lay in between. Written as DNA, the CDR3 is TGTGCCAGCAGCCATGGTGGGTTGCTACCCGAAGAGACCCAGTACTTC. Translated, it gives CASSHGGLLPEETQYF.

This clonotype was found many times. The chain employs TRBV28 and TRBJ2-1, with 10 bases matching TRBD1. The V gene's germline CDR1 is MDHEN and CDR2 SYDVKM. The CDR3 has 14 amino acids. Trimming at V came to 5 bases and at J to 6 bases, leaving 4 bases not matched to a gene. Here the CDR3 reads CASSADRGSNEQFF. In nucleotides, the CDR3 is TGTGCCAGCAGTGCGGACAGGGGGAGCAATGAGCAGTTCTTC.

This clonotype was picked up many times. The CDR3, as DNA: TGCAGCGTTCATCAGACTAGCAGATGGGGTGAGCAGTTCTTC. Its protein product is CSVHQTSRWGEQFF. The chain uses TRBV29-1 and TRBJ2-1; 7 nucleotides match TRBD2. CDR1 is SQVTM, CDR2 ANQGSEA, per germline. V shed 5 bases and J 9 bases; nucleotides not matched to a gene: 13. This CDR3 contains 14 residues.

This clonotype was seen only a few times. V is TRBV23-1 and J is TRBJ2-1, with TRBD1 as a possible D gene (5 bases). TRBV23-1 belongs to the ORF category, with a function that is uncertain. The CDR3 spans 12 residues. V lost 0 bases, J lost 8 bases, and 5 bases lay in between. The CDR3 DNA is TGCGCCAGCAGTCAATCGACAGATGAGCAGTTCTTC. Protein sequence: CASSQSTDEQFF.

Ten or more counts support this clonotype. In DNA form, the CDR3 reads TGTGCCAGCACCCCCATTGTGCCTCCGAACACCGGGGAGCTGTTTTTT. This gives the protein CASTPIVPPNTGELFF. V and J are TRBV21-1 and TRBJ2-2; the table names TRBD1, a call not compared with the DNA. TRBV21-1 is deemed a pseudogene. CDR3 length: 16 amino acids.

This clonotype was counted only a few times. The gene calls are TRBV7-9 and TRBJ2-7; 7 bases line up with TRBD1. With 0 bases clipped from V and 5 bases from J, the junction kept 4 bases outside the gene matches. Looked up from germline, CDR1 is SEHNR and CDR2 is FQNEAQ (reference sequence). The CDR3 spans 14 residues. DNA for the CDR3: TGTGCCAGCAGCTTAGCTCACAGGGGCCACGAGCAGTACTTC. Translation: CASSLAHRGHEQYF.

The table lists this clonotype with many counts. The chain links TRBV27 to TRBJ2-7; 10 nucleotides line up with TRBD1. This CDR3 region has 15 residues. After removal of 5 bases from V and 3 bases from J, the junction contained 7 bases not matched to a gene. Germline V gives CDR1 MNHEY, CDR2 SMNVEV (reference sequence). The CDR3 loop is CASSPGQGGIYEQYF. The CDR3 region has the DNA TGTGCCAGCAGTCCCGGACAGGGGGGTATCTACGAGCAGTACTTC.

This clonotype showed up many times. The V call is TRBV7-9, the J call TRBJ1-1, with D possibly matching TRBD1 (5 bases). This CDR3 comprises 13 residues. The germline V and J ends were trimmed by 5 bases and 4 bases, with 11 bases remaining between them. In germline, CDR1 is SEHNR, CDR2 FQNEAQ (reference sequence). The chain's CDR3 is CASSQTVGTEAFF. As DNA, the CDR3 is TGTGCCAGCAGCCAGACAGTGGGCACTGAAGCTTTCTTT.

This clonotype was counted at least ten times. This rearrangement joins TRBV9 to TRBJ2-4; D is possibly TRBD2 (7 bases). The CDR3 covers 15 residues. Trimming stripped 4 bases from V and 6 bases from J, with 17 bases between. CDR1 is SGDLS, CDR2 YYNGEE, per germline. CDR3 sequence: CASSPSLGGGNIQYF. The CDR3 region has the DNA TGTGCCAGCAGCCCTTCCCTGGGAGGGGGAAACATTCAGTACTTC.

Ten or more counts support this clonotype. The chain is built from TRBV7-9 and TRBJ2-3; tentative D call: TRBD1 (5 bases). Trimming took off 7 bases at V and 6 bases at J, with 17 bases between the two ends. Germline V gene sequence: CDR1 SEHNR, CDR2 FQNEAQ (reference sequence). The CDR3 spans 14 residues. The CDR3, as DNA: TGTGCCAGCATGATGGGGCCATTCATCGATACGCAGTATTTT. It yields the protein CASMMGPFIDTQYF.

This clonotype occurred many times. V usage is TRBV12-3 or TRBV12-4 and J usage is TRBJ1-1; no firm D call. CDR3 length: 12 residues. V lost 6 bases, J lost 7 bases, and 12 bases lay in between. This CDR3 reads CASSLSGSEAFF. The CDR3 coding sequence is TGTGCCAGCAGCCTCTCGGGGAGTGAAGCTTTCTTT.

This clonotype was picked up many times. The CDR3 bases are TGTGCCAGCAGTGGACCTTCCGGCGAGCAGTACTTC. The encoded protein is CASSGPSGEQYF. The chain uses TRBV27 and TRBJ2-7; D gene ambiguous. The CDR3 totals 12 residues. Germline V gene data show CDR1 as MNHEY and CDR2 as SMNVEV (reference sequence). V was trimmed by 5 bases and J by 6 bases, leaving 11 bases between them.

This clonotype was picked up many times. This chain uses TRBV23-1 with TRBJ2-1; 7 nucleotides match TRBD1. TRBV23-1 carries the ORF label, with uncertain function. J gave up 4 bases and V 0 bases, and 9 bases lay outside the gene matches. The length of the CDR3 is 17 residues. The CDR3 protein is CASSQSPLWDSYNEQFF. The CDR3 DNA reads TGCGCCAGCAGTCAATCACCCCTATGGGACAGTTACAATGAGCAGTTCTTC.

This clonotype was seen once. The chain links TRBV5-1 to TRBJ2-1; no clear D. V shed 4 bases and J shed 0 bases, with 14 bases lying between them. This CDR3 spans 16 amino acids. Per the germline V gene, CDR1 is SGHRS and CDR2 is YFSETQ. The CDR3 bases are TGCGCCAGCAGCCCTGGGCGCGGTAGCTCCTACAATGAGCAGTTCTTC. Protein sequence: CASSPGRGSSYNEQFF.